This TCR beta chain is drawn from a study of blood T cell repertoires in COVID-19. Study summary: Sample material is recorded as cDNA or gDNA derived from T cells, B-cell-depleted T cells, or PBMCs.

All enrollees were about 18 to 95 years old and from 25 or so US areas. The CDR3 spans 15 residues. In germline, CDR1 is MDHEN, CDR2 SYDVKM. V gave up 5 bases and J gave up 3 bases; unmatched junction bases: 9. Profiled with immunoSEQ multiplex PCR; TCRdb holds only in-frame clones, not every one. The sample lists around 300,000 clones, about 85% occurring once. The chain uses TRBV28 and TRBJ2-7; 8 bases are a match to TRBD1. Material for sequencing was PBMCs or T cells enriched from blood (not recorded which). This receptor was taken from a woman aged 45-60 years who had recovered from COVID-19. CDR3 DNA: TGTGCCAGCAGTACAAACGGACAGGGAGGCTACGAGCAGTACTTC. It yields the protein CASSTNGQGGYEQYF.